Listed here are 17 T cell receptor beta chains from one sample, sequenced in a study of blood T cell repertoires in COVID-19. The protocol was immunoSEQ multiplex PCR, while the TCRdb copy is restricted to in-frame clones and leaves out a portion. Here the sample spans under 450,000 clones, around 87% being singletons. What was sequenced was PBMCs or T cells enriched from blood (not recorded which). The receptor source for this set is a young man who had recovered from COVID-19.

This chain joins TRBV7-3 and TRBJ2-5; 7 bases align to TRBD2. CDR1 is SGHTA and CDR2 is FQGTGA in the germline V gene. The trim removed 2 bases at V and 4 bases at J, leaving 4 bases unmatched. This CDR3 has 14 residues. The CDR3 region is CASSLWGGGETQYF. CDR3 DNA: TGTGCCAGCAGCTTATGGGGGGGAGGAGAGACCCAGTACTTC.

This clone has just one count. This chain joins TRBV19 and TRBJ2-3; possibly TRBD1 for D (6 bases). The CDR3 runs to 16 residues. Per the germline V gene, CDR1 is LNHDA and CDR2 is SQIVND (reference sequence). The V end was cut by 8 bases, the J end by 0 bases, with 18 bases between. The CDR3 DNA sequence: TGTGCCAGTGGAGACAGGTTTGATTCTAGCACAGATACGCAGTATTTT. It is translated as CASGDRFDSSTDTQYF. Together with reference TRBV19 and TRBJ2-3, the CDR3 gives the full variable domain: DGGITQSPKYLFRKEGQNVTLSCEQNLNHDAMYWYRQDPGQGLRLIYYSQIVNDFQKGDIAEGYSVSREKKESFPLTVTSAQKNPTAFYLCASGDRFDSSTDTQYFGPGTRLTVL.

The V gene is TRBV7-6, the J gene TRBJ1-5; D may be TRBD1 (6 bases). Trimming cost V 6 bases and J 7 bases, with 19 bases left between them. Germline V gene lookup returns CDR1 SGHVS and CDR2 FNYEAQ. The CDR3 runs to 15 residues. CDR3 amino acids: CASSPRGGTGQPQHF. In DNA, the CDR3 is TGTGCCAGCAGTCCCCGCGGGGGCACGGGACAGCCCCAGCATTTT.

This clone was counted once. CDR3 coding DNA: TGTGCCAGTAGTATCTTCGGACAGATCCCAAATCAGCCCCAGCATTTT. This gives the protein CASSIFGQIPNQPQHF. This rearrangement joins TRBV19 to TRBJ1-5, with D tentatively TRBD1 (6 bases). CDR1 and CDR2 from the germline V gene are LNHDA and SQIVND (reference sequence). The CDR3 runs to 16 residues. Trimming left V 3 bases short and J 4 bases short, with 16 bases between.

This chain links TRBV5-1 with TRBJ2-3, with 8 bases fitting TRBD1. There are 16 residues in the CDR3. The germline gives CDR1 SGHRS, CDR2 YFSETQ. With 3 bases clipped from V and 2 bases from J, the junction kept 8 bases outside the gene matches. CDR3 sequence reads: CASSSGRGRDTDTQYF. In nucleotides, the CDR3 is TGCGCCAGCAGCTCTGGCAGGGGGCGGGACACAGATACGCAGTATTTT.

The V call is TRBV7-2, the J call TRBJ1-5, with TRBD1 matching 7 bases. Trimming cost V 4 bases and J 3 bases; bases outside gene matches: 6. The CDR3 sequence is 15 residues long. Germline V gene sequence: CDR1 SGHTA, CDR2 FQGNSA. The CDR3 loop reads CASSSRTGVNQPQHF. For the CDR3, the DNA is TGTGCCAGCAGCTCCCGAACAGGGGTCAATCAGCCCCAGCATTTT.

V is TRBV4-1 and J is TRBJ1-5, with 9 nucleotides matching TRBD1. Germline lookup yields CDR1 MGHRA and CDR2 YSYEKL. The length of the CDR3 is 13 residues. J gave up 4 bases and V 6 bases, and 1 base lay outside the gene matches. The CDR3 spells CASSGQGNQPQHF. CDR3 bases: TGCGCCAGCAGTGGACAGGGGAATCAGCCCCAGCATTTT.

CDR3 bases: TGTGCCATATTAATACGCAGGGGGAGCACTGAAGCTTTCTTT. Its translation is CAILIRRGSTEAFF. The J gene is TRBJ1-1, the V gene TRBV30; TRBD1 aligns across 7 bases. Germline values: CDR1 GTSNPN, CDR2 SVGIG (reference sequence). V was pared by 8 bases and J by 4 bases, with 13 bases of the junction left unmatched. The CDR3 totals 14 residues.

CDR3 in DNA: TGTGCCAGCAGCGTAGGAATAGGGAGTCCTGAAAAACTGTTTTTT. This codes for CASSVGIGSPEKLFF. The chain recombines TRBV9 with TRBJ1-4; D not certain. This CDR3 contains 15 residues. With 0 bases removed from V and 7 bases from J, the gap between germline ends came to 13 bases. Germline assignment: CDR1 SGDLS and CDR2 YYNGEE.

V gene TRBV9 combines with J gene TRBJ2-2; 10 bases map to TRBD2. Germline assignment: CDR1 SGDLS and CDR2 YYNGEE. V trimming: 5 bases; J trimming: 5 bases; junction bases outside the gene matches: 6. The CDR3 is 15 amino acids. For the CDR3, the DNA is TGTGCCAGCAGTCTTAGCGGGGGGATTACCGGGGAGCTGTTTTTT. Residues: CASSLSGGITGELFF.

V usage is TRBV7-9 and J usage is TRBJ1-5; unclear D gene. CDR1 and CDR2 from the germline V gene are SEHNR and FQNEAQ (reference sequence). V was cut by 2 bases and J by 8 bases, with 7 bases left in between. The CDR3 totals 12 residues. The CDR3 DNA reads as TGTGCCAGCAGCTTACCAGGCGAGCCCCAGCATTTT. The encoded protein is CASSLPGEPQHF.

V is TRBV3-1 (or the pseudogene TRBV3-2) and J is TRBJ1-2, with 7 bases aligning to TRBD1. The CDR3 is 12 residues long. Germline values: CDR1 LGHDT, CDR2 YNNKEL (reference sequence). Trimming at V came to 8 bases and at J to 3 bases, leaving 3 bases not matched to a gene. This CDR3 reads CASQGEDYGYTF. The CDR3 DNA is TGTGCCAGCCAGGGGGAAGACTATGGCTACACCTTC.

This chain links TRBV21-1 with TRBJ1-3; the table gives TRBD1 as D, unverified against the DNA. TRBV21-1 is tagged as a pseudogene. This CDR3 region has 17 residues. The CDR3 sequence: CASSKIGTASSGNTIYF. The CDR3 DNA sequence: TGTGCCAGCAGCAAGATAGGGACAGCCAGCTCTGGAAACACCATATATTTT.

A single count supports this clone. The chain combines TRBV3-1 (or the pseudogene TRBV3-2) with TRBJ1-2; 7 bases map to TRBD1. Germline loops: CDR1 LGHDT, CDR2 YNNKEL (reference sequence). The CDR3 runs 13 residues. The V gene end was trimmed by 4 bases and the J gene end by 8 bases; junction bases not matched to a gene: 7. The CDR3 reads CASSLQGVGGYTF. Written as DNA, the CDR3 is TGTGCCAGCAGCCTTCAGGGGGTAGGGGGCTACACCTTC.

CDR3 amino acids: CASNVPGQTYEQYF. The CDR3 DNA reads TGTGCCAGCAACGTGCCGGGACAGACCTACGAGCAGTACTTC. The V and J genes are TRBV28 and TRBJ2-7, with 7 nucleotides matching TRBD1. V shed 7 bases and J 2 bases; nucleotides not matched to a gene: 8. This CDR3 has 14 amino acids. Germline V gene sequence: CDR1 MDHEN, CDR2 SYDVKM.

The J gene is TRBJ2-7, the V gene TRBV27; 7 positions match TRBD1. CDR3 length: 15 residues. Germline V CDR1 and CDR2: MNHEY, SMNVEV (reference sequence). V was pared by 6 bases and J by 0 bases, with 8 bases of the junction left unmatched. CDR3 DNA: TGTGCCAGCAGCCGCAGGGGGTCGAGCTCCTACGAGCAGTACTTC. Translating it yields CASSRRGSSSYEQYF.

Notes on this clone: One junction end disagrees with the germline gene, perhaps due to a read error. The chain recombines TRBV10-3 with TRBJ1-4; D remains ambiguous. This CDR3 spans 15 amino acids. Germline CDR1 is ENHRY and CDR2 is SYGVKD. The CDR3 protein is CKRRPEGTTNEKLFF. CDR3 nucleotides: TGCAAACGGAGGCCGGAGGGCACAACTAATGAAAAACTGTTTTTT.